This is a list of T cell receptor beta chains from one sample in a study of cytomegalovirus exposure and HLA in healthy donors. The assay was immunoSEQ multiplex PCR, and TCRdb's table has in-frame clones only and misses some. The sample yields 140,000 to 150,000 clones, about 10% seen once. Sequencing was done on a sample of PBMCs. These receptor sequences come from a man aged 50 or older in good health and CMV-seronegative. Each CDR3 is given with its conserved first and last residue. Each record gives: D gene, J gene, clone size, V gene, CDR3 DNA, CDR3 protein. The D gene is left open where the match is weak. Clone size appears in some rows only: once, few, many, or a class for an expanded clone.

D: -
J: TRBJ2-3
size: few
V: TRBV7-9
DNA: TGTGCCAGCAGCTTAGGGCCAGATACGCAGTATTTT
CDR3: CASSLGPDTQYF

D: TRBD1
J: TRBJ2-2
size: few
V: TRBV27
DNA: TGTGCCAGCAGGTCGACAGGGGGCACCGGGGAGCTGTTTTTT
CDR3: CASRSTGGTGELFF

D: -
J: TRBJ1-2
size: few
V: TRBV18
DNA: TGTGCCAGCTCACGGGTCCGCGGGGCCGCCAGCTCTAACTATGGCTACACCTTC
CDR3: CASSRVRGAASSNYGYTF

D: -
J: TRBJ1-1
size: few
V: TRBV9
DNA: TGTGCCAGCAGCGTAGCAACGGACACTGAAGCTTTCTTT
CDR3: CASSVATDTEAFF

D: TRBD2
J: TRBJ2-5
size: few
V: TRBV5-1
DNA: TGCGCCAGCAGACCTGGGACTAGCCTCCCCCAAGAGACCCAGTACTTC
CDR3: CASRPGTSLPQETQYF

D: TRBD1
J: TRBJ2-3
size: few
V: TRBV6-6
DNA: TGTGCCAGCAGTGGACAGGGGGCGGCAACAGATACGCAGTATTTT
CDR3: CASSGQGAATDTQYF

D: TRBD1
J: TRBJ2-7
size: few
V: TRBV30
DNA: TGTGCCTGGAGTAAGGGACAGGGAGACTACGAGCAGTACTTC
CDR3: CAWSKGQGDYEQYF

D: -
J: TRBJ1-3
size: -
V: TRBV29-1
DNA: TGCAGCGTTGTACAGAACTCTGGAAACACCATATATTTT
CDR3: CSVVQNSGNTIYF

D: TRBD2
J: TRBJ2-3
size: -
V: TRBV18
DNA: TGTGCCAGCTCATCGTTGACTAGCGGTAGCACAGATACGCAGTATTTT
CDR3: CASSSLTSGSTDTQYF

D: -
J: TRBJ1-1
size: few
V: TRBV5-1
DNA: TGCGCCAGCAGCTTAGCGGGGGACACTGAAGCTTTCTTT
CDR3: CASSLAGDTEAFF

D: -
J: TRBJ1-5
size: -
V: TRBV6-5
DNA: TGTGCCAGCAGGAGGGATAGGGCGCGCAATCAGCCCCAGCATTTT
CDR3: CASRRDRARNQPQHF

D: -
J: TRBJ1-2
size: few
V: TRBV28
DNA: TGTGCCAGCAGTCTCGGACAGACCTATGGCTACACCTTC
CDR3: CASSLGQTYGYTF

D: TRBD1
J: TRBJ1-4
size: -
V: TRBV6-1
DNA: TGTGCCAGCAGTTGGACAGGGGTGGACGAAAAACTGTTTTTT
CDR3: CASSWTGVDEKLFF

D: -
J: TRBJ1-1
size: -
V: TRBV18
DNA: TGTGCCAGCTCGGTACTTGGGGAGACTGAAGCTTTCTTT
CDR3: CASSVLGETEAFF

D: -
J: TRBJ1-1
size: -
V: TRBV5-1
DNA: TGCGCCAGCAGCTTGGCAGGTATGAACACTGAAGCTTTCTTT
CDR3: CASSLAGMNTEAFF

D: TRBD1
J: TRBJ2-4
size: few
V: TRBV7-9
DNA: TGTGCCAGCAGCGTCGGACAGGATCTTAACATTCAGTACTTC
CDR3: CASSVGQDLNIQYF

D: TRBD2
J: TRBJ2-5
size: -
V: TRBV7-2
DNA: TGTGCCAGCAGCCATGGGACTAGCGGAACTCTGCGGACCCAGTACTTC
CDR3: CASSHGTSGTLRTQYF

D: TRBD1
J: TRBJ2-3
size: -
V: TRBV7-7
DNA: TGTGCTAGCAGCTTTACAGGGGGAACAGATACGCAGTATTTT
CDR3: CASSFTGGTDTQYF

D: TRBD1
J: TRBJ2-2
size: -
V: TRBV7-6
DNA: TGTGCCAGCAGCTTAGGGCAGGTGGAGACAGGGGTGACCGGGGAGCTGTTTTTT
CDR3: CASSLGQVETGVTGELFF

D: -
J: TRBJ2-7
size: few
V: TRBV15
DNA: TGTGCCACCAGCAGAGATCATTACGAGCAGTACTTC
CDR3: CATSRDHYEQYF

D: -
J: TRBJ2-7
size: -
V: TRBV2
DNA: TGTGCCAGCAGGGTACACAGGGAGGGGTACGAGCAGTACTTC
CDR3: CASRVHREGYEQYF

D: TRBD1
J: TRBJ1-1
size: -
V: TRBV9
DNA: TGTGCCAGCAGCGTAGCGAGGGACAGGGGTCAGGGCACTGAAGCTTTCTTT
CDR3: CASSVARDRGQGTEAFF

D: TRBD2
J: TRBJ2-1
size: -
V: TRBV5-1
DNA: TGCGCCAGCGGGACTAGCGGGGGGGATAATGAGCAGTTCTTC
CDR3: CASGTSGGDNEQFF

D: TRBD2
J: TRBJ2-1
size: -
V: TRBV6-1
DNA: TGTGCCAGCAGTGAACTAGCGGACAATGAGCAGTTCTTC
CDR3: CASSELADNEQFF

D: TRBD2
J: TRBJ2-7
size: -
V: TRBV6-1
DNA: TGTGCCAGCAGTGAAAGTGCTAGCGGCCTCTACGAGCAGTACTTC
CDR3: CASSESASGLYEQYF

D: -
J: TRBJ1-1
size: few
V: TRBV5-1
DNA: TGCGCCAGCAGCCCCACAGGGCCCACTGAAGCTTTCTTT
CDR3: CASSPTGPTEAFF

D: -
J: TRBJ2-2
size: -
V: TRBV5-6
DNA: TGTGCCAGCAGCTTGCTAGGGAGAAACACCGGGGAGCTGTTTTTT
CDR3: CASSLLGRNTGELFF

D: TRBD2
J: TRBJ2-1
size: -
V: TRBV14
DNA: TGTGCCAGCAGCCAATTTGCGGGAGGGCCCTCCAATGAGCAGTTCTTC
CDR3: CASSQFAGGPSNEQFF

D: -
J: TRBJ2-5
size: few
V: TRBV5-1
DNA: TGCGCCAGCAGCTTGTCAGGGAATCAAGAGACCCAGTACTTC
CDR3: CASSLSGNQETQYF

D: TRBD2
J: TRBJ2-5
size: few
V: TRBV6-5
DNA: TGTGCCAGCAGTTACTCTCGGGGGGGGGAGACCCAGTACTTC
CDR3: CASSYSRGGETQYF

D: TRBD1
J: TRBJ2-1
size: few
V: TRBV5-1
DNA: TGCGCCAGCAGCTTCGACAGGGGTCGTCTAGGCAATGAGCAGTTCTTC
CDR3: CASSFDRGRLGNEQFF

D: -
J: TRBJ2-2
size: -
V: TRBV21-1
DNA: TGTGCCAGCAGCAAAAGGAGGGTACGGACCGGGGAGCTGTTTTTT
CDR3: CASSKRRVRTGELFF

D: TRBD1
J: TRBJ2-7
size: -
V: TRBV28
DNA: TGTGCCAGCAGTCCACCTGACAGGGGGTACGAGCAGTACTTC
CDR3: CASSPPDRGYEQYF

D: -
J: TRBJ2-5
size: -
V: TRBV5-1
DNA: TGCGCCAGCAGACTCGACGGTGGGGCAGAAGAGACCCAGTACTTC
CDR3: CASRLDGGAEETQYF

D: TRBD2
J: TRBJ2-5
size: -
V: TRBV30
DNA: TGTGCCTGGAGTGTAGTTAACCTGTGGGGCCTTGCGGGAGTCCAAGAGACCCAGTACTTC
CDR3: CAWSVVNLWGLAGVQETQYF

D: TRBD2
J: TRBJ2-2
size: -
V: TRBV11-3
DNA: TGTGCCAGCAGCTTAGATCGGGGAGGGGCAGGGACCGGGGAGCTGTTTTTT
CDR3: CASSLDRGGAGTGELFF

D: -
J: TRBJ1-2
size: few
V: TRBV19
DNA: TGTGCCAGTAGTATAGGGCGAAGGGGCGGCTATGGCTACACCTTC
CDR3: CASSIGRRGGYGYTF

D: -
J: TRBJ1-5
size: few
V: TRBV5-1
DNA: TGCGCCAGCAGCTTGACCGGGACATCTAGTCAGCCCCAGCATTTT
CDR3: CASSLTGTSSQPQHF

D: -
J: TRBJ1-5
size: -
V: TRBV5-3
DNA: TGTGCCAGGTGTCCCTTCCGTCCCCCGGGCAATCAGCCCCAGCATTTT
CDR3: CARCPFRPPGNQPQHF

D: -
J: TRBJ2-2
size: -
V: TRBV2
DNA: TGTGCCAGCAGTGAAGCGTCAGGTTCGGTCACCGGGGAGCTGTTTTTT
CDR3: CASSEASGSVTGELFF

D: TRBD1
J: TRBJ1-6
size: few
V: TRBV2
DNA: TGTGCCAGCAGACAAAGGGGACAGCTAAATTCACCCCTCCACTTT
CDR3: CASRQRGQLNSPLHF

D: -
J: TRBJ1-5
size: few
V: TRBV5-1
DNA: TGCGCCAGCAGCTTGGATGGGGGGAATCAGCCCCAGCATTTT
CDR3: CASSLDGGNQPQHF

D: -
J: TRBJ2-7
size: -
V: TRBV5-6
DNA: TGTGCCAGCAGGCAAGGGGGAGGGGGGTACGAGCAGTACTTC
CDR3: CASRQGGGGYEQYF

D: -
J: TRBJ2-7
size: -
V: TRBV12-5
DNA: TGTGCTAGTGGGGCAGACAGGATCCTCTCCTACGAGCAGTACTTC
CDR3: CASGADRILSYEQYF

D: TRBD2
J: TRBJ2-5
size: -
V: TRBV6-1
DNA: TGTGCCAGCAGGTTCAGCGGGGAAGGGACCCAGTACTTC
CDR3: CASRFSGEGTQYF

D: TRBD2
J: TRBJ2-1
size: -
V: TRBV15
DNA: TGTGCCACCAGCACTCGGACTAGCGGGAACAATGAGCAGTTCTTC
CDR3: CATSTRTSGNNEQFF

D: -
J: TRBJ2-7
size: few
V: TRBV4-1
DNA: TGCGCCAGCAGCCACCCTGTGACTGGCTCCTACGAGCAGTACTTC
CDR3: CASSHPVTGSYEQYF

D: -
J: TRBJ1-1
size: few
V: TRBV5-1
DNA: TGCGCCAGCAGCCCCAGGGATAACACTGAAGCTTTCTTT
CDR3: CASSPRDNTEAFF

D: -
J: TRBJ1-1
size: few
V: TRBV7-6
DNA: TGTGCCAGCAGCTACCAGGACAAGAACACTGAAGCTTTCTTT
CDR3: CASSYQDKNTEAFF

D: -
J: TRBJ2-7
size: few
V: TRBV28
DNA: TGTGCCAGCAGGGCTCCGACTAGCTACGAGCAGTACTTC
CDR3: CASRAPTSYEQYF